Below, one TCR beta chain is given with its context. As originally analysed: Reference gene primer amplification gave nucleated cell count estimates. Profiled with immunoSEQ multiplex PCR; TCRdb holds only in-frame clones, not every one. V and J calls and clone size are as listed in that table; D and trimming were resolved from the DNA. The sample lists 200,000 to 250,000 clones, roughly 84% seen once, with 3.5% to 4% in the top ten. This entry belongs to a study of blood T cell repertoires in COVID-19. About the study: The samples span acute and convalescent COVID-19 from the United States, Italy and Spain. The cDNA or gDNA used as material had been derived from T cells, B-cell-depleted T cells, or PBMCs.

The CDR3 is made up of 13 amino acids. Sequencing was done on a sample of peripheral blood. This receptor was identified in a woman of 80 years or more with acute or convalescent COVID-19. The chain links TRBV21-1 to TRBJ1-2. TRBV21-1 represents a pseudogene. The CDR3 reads CASRLRCAVGWTF. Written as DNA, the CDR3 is TGTGCCAGCCGATTGAGGTGCGCGGTGGGTTGGACCTTC.